This section outlines one T cell receptor (beta chain) sequence together with its context. Its specificity is not known. The protocol was immunoSEQ multiplex PCR, while the TCRdb copy is restricted to in-frame clones and leaves out a portion. The top ten hold approximately 7.9% of the sample, which has roughly 120,000 clones, approximately 92% seen once. The source of the sample is a study of T cell responses to AZD1222 COVID-19 vaccine. Broader study findings: Spike-specific TCR depth and breadth grew after two AZD1222 doses.

Trimming removed 6 bases from V and 5 bases from J, with 14 bases in between. Germline CDR1 MNHEY, CDR2 SVGAGI. There are 15 residues in the CDR3. This clonotype was obtained from an adult who received the AZD1222 COVID-19 vaccine. Here the sequenced sample was peripheral blood, taken 28 days after the second AZD1222 dose. J is TRBJ1-6 and V is TRBV6-5; D not resolved. CDR3 coding DNA: TGTGCCAGCAGATCAGGCACAGCCGATAATTCACCCCTCCACTTT. Translation gives CASRSGTADNSPLHF.